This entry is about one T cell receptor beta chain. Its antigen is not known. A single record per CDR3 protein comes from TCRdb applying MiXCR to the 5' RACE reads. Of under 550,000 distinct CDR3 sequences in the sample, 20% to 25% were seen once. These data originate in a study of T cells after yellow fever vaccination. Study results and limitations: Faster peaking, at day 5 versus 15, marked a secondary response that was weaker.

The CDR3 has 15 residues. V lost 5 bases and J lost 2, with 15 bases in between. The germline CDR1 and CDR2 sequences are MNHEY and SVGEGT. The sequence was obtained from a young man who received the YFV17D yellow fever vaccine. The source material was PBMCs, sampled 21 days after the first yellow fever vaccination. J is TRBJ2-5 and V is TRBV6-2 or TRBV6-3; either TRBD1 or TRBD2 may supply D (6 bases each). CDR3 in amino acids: CASSRRGTPQETQYF. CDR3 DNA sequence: TGTGCCAGCAGTCGTCGGGGGACACCTCAAGAGACCCAGTACTTC.